These 2 T cell receptor beta chains share one sample of origin, sequenced in a study of blood T cell repertoires in COVID-19. Produced via immunoSEQ multiplex PCR; TCRdb's table is partial and in-frame only. The sample consists of roughly 260,000 clones, 91% of them appearing once. Sequencing used peripheral blood. These receptors all come from a person under 30 with COVID-19, enrolled during active disease.

This chain connects TRBV13 to TRBJ1-2; 8 nucleotides align to TRBD1. The CDR3 sequence is 14 residues long. CDR1 PRHDT and CDR2 FYEKMQ come from the germline V gene (reference sequence). Germline trimming cut 2 bases from V and 8 bases from J; bases unmatched to any gene: 7. The CDR3 reads CASSLSGTGGGYTF. CDR3 nucleotide sequence: TGTGCCAGCAGCTTATCCGGGACAGGAGGCGGCTACACCTTC.

The chain combines TRBV6-5 with TRBJ1-4; the D is unclear. This CDR3 comprises 14 residues. Trimming left V 2 bases short and J 1 base short, with 5 bases between. CDR1 MNHEY and CDR2 SVGAGI come from the germline V gene. The CDR3 region has the DNA TGTGCCAGCAGTTACAGCGTAACTAATGAAAAACTGTTTTTT. Its translation: CASSYSVTNEKLFF.